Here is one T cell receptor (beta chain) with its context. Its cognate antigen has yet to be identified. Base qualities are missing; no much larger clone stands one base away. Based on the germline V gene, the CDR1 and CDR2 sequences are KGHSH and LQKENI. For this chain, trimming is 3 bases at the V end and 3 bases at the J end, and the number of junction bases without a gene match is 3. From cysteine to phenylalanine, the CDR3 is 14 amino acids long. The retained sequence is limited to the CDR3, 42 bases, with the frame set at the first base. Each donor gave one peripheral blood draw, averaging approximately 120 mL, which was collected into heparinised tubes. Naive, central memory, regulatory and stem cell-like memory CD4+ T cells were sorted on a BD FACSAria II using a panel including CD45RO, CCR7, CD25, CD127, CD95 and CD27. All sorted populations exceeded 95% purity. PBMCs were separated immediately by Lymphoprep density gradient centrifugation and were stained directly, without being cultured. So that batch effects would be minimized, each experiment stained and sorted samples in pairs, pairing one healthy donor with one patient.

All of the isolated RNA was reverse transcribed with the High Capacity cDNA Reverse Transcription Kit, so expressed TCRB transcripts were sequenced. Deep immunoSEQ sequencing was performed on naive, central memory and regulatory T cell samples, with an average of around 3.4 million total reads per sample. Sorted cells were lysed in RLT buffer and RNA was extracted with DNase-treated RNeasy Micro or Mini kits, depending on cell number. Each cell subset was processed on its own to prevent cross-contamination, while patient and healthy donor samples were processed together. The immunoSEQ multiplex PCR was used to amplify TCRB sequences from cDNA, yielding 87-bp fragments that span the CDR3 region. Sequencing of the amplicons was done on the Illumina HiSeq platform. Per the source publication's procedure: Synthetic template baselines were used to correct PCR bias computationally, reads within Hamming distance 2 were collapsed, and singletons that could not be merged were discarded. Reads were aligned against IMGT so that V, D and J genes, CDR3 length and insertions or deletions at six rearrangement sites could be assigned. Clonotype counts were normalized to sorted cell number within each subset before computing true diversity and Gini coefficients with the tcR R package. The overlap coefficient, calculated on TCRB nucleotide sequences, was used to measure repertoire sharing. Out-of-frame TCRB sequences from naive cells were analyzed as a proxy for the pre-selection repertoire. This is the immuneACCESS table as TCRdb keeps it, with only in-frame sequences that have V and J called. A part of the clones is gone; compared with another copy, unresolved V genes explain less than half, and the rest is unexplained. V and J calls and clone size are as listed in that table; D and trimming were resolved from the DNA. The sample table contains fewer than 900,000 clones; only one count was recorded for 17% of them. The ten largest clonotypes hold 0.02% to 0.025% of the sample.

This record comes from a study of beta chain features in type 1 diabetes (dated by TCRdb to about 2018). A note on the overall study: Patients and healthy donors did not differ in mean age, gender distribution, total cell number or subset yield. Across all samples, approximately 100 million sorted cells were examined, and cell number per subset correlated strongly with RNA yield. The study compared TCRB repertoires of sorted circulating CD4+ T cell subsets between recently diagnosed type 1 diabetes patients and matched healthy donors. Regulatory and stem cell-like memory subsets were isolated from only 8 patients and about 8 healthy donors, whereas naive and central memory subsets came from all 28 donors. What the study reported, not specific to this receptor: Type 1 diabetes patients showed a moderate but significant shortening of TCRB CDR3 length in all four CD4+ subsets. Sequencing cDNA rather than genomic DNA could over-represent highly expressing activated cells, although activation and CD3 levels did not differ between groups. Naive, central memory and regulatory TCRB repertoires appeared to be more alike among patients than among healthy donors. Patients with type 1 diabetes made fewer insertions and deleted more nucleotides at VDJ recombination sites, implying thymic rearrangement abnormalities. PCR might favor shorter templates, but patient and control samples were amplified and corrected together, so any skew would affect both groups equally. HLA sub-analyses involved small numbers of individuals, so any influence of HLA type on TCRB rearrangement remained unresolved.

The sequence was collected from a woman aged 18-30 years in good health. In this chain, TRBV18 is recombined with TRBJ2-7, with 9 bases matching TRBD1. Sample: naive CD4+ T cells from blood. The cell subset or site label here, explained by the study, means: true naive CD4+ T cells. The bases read TGTGCCAGCTCACCCGGGACAGGGTTCTACGAGCAGTACTTC. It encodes CASSPGTGFYEQYF.